This T cell receptor beta chain was recorded in a study of Ad26.COV2.S vaccination and SARS-CoV-2 variants. Treatment specified: around 19 received Ad26.COV2.S at low or high dose, single or two shots; 5 received placebo; per-sample allocation not given. The study sampled participants on day 63 after the first vaccine or placebo injection. This clone has just one count. Repertoires were generated with immunoSEQ multiplex PCR, while TCRdb's copy carries only in-frame clones and drops some. This table has around 300,000 clones, around 90% appearing once. The V end lost 6 bases, the J end lost 0 bases, and 9 bases lay between the germline ends. Germline CDR1 MNHNY, CDR2 SVGAGI (reference sequence). The CDR3 extends over 14 amino acids.

Sequencing was performed on peripheral blood, taken in a trial of Ad26.COV2.S vaccine versus placebo. The chain recombines TRBV6-6 with TRBJ1-5; possibly TRBD1 for D (5 bases). The receptor was derived from a person aged 18-60 years who received the Ad26.COV2.S COVID-19 vaccine or a placebo. The CDR3, as DNA: TGTGCCAGCAGAGGGGATTATAGCAATCAGCCCCAGCATTTT. Its protein product is CASRGDYSNQPQHF.